This is a list of T cell receptor beta chains from one sample in a study of identical twins. TCRdb passed the 5' RACE reads through MiXCR, listing each CDR3 protein once. The table lists a few hundred thousand distinct CDR3 sequences, roughly 9% of them singletons. Sample: naive T cells sorted from blood. The receptors were gathered from a woman in her fifties or sixties in good health. The CDR3 runs from the conserved cysteine through the conserved F or W. Fields, in order: J gene, V gene, clone size, D gene, CDR3 protein, CDR3 DNA. D genes are given only for firm matches. Clone sizes are given selectively: once, few, many, or a class where the clone is expanded.

TRBJ1-5	TRBV27	few	NA	CASSSLRGLRQPQHF	TGTGCCAGCAGTTCCCTGAGGGGTTTACGTCAGCCCCAGCATTTT
TRBJ2-7	TRBV12-3/TRBV12-4	few	TRBD2	CASSDSGRIYEQYF	TGTGCCAGCAGTGATAGCGGGAGAATTTACGAGCAGTACTTC
TRBJ2-2	TRBV5-1	many	TRBD2	CASSRTSGMVELFF	TGCGCCAGCAGCCGGACTAGCGGGATGGTGGAGCTGTTTTTT
TRBJ1-6	TRBV27	few	NA	CASSLIGGTFSPLHF	TGTGCCAGCAGTTTAATAGGAGGGACGTTTTCACCCCTCCACTTT
TRBJ2-2	TRBV7-9	few	NA	CASSLDREFVGELFF	TGTGCCAGCAGCTTAGATCGGGAGTTTGTCGGGGAGCTGTTTTTT
TRBJ2-2	TRBV29-1	NA	NA	CSARDMNTGELFF	TGCAGCGCTCGGGACATGAACACCGGGGAGCTGTTTTTT
TRBJ2-3	TRBV27	NA	TRBD2	CASSLASLPTSGDGADTQYF	TGTGCCAGCAGTTTAGCTAGCCTCCCCACTAGCGGGGATGGCGCAGATACGCAGTATTTT
TRBJ2-3	TRBV5-1	NA	NA	CSSKGPGASTDTQYF	TGCTCCAGCAAAGGCCCAGGGGCCAGCACAGATACGCAGTATTTT
TRBJ2-3	TRBV2	NA	TRBD2	CASRGTSGIWDTQYF	TGTGCCAGCAGGGGGACTAGCGGGATTTGGGATACGCAGTATTTT
TRBJ2-7	TRBV7-9	many	TRBD2	CASSPGTSSLYEQYF	TGTGCAAGCAGCCCCGGGACTAGTTCTCTCTACGAGCAGTACTTC
TRBJ1-3	TRBV14	few	NA	CASSQVGDTIYF	TGTGCCAGCAGCCAAGTTGGGGACACCATATATTTT
TRBJ2-1	TRBV27	NA	NA	CASSISVYNEQFF	TGTGCCAGCAGTATCAGTGTCTACAATGAGCAGTTCTTC
TRBJ2-1	TRBV27	NA	TRBD2	CASNLSGGENEQFF	TGTGCCAGCAACCTTAGCGGGGGGGAGAATGAGCAGTTCTTC
TRBJ2-3	TRBV20-1	few	NA	CSASGLGFPDTQYF	TGCAGTGCTAGTGGGCTAGGGTTCCCAGATACGCAGTATTTT
TRBJ2-5	TRBV12-3/TRBV12-4	NA	NA	CASSLAAGAQYF	TGTGCCAGCAGTCTGGCGGCCGGGGCCCAGTACTTC
TRBJ2-1	TRBV2	NA	TRBD2	CAVMTSGFSNEQFF	TGTGCTGTGATGACTAGCGGGTTCTCCAATGAGCAGTTCTTC
TRBJ1-1	TRBV29-1	NA	TRBD1	CSVVRTGAGRDTEAFF	TGCAGCGTGGTAAGGACAGGGGCCGGGAGGGACACTGAAGCTTTCTTT
TRBJ1-2	TRBV5-1	NA	TRBD1	CASSHGQGAVGYTF	TGCGCCAGCAGCCATGGACAGGGGGCCGTAGGCTACACCTTC
TRBJ2-3	TRBV11-2	few	TRBD2	CASSLRAGGRWNTQYF	TGTGCCAGCAGCCTTCGGGCGGGGGGGCGATGGAATACGCAGTATTTT
TRBJ2-3	TRBV5-1	few	TRBD2	CASSPGLAGGPVTDTQYF	TGCGCCAGCAGCCCAGGACTAGCGGGAGGGCCCGTCACAGATACGCAGTATTTT
TRBJ2-2	TRBV24-1	NA	NA	CATQTRSNTGELFF	TGTGCCACCCAGACCAGGTCCAACACCGGGGAGCTGTTTTTT
TRBJ2-1	TRBV4-1	NA	TRBD2	CASSPFPRTSAFEQFF	TGCGCCAGCAGCCCCTTTCCGAGGACTAGCGCGTTTGAGCAGTTCTTC
TRBJ1-3	TRBV4-1	many	NA	CASSITGNSGNTIYF	TGCGCCAGCAGTATCACAGGGAACTCTGGAAACACCATATATTTT
TRBJ1-3	TRBV3-1	few	NA	CASSQEGAGNTIYF	TGTGCCAGCAGCCAAGAGGGTGCTGGAAACACCATATATTTT
TRBJ2-7	TRBV6-5	many	NA	CASSVMGRYEQYF	TGTGCCAGCAGCGTTATGGGGCGGTACGAGCAGTACTTC
TRBJ2-3	TRBV27	few	TRBD1	CASSYSTGGGDTQYF	TGTGCCAGCAGTTACTCGACAGGGGGCGGAGATACGCAGTATTTT
TRBJ1-5	TRBV2	NA	NA	CASSEQGMGQPQHF	TGTGCCAGCAGTGAGCAGGGGATGGGGCAGCCCCAGCATTTT
TRBJ1-4	TRBV5-1	few	TRBD1	CASGRQGRGEKLFF	TGCGCCAGCGGGAGACAGGGCCGCGGTGAAAAACTGTTTTTT
TRBJ2-1	TRBV5-6	NA	TRBD1	CASSLGGRGKFVGNEQFF	TGTGCCAGCAGCTTGGGGGGCAGGGGGAAGTTTGTAGGTAATGAGCAGTTCTTC
TRBJ1-6	TRBV11-2	few	NA	CASRVLTSYNSPLHF	TGTGCCAGCAGAGTTCTAACCTCCTATAATTCACCCCTCCACTTT
TRBJ1-6	TRBV27	NA	NA	CATKTPVGNSPLHF	TGTGCCACCAAAACCCCGGTTGGGAATTCACCCCTCCACTTT
TRBJ2-3	TRBV4-2	NA	TRBD2	CASSQDGLAGVDTQYF	TGTGCCAGCAGCCAAGATGGTCTAGCGGGAGTGGATACGCAGTATTTT
TRBJ1-1	TRBV27	NA	NA	CAGKVQPNTEAFF	TGTGCCGGCAAGGTCCAACCGAACACTGAAGCTTTCTTT
TRBJ2-5	TRBV20-1	NA	NA	CSARSGTFQETQYF	TGCAGTGCTAGATCCGGGACTTTCCAAGAGACCCAGTACTTC
TRBJ1-1	TRBV11-3	NA	NA	CASSGVLRAPKLEAFF	TGTGCCAGCAGCGGAGTTCTCCGGGCCCCAAAGCTGGAAGCTTTCTTT
TRBJ1-2	TRBV29-1	NA	NA	CSVEQGEYGYTF	TGCAGCGTTGAACAGGGAGAGTATGGCTACACCTTC
TRBJ1-1	TRBV20-1	many	NA	CSAHPFGGNTEAFF	TGCAGTGCGCACCCTTTCGGGGGGAACACTGAAGCTTTCTTT
TRBJ2-1	TRBV20-1	few	NA	CSAIGGEVYEQFF	TGCAGTGCTATAGGCGGAGAGGTCTATGAGCAGTTCTTC
TRBJ2-1	TRBV6-2/TRBV6-3	NA	NA	CASSYEVPGAGEQFF	TGTGCCAGCAGTTACGAAGTACCGGGAGCGGGTGAGCAGTTCTTC
TRBJ2-1	TRBV5-6	many	TRBD2	CASSLVAGGFRNEQFF	TGTGCCAGCAGCTTAGTAGCGGGAGGCTTCAGGAATGAGCAGTTCTTC
TRBJ2-1	TRBV6-2/TRBV6-3	few	TRBD2	CASSYPTSVYNEQFF	TGTGCCAGCAGTTACCCGACTAGCGTCTACAATGAGCAGTTCTTC
TRBJ1-3	TRBV7-9	few	TRBD1	CASRRTGSSGNTIYF	TGTGCCAGCCGCAGGACAGGCAGCTCTGGAAACACCATATATTTT
TRBJ2-7	TRBV7-9	NA	TRBD1	CASSSFKQGSEQYF	TGTGCCAGCAGCTCCTTTAAACAGGGGAGCGAGCAGTACTTC
TRBJ2-1	TRBV5-6	NA	NA	CASSPIGATYNEQFF	TGTGCCAGCAGCCCGATTGGCGCGACCTACAATGAGCAGTTCTTC
TRBJ2-3	TRBV6-6	few	TRBD2	CASSSTSGGRGDTQYF	TGTGCCAGCAGTAGTACTAGCGGAGGAAGGGGAGATACGCAGTATTTT
TRBJ2-1	TRBV3-1	NA	TRBD2	CASSLGTTGPQFF	TGTGCCAGCAGCCTGGGGACTACGGGACCCCAGTTCTTC